A single sample is the source of the 10 T cell receptor beta chains below, sequenced in a study of blood T cell repertoires in COVID-19. The table came from immunoSEQ multiplex PCR; TCRdb's copy has only in-frame clones and leaves some out. The sample carries just over 300,000 clones, 80% to 90% recorded once. Sequencing was performed on PBMCs or T cells enriched from blood (not recorded which). Receptors originate from a young man who had recovered from COVID-19.

The V call is TRBV5-1, the J call TRBJ2-4; D remains unclear. Trimming took 0 bases from V and 0 from J, leaving 10 bases between them. Germline V gene data show CDR1 as SGHRS and CDR2 as YFSETQ. The CDR3 runs 16 residues. CDR3 nucleotides: TGCGCCAGCAGCTTGGGTCTGGAGATAGCCAAAAACATTCAGTACTTC. Its translation: CASSLGLEIAKNIQYF.

The rearrangement links TRBV21-1 to TRBJ2-5; the table names TRBD1, a call not compared with the DNA. TRBV21-1 is reported as a pseudogene. The CDR3 has 16 amino acids. CDR3 sequence reads: CASSKDETGGWKTQYF. The CDR3 DNA is TGTGCCAGCAGCAAAGATGAAACAGGGGGCTGGAAGACCCAGTACTTC.

The CDR3 region has the DNA TGTGCCAGTAGTATCCTGAGCAGGGGCAATCAGCCCCAGCATTTT. Amino acids: CASSILSRGNQPQHF. The chain carries TRBV19 and TRBJ1-5, with a weak D call TRBD1 (5 bases). The CDR3 loop spans 15 amino acids. Per the germline V gene, CDR1 is LNHDA and CDR2 is SQIVND (reference sequence). V was pared by 3 bases and J by 2 bases, with 11 bases between.

The V and J genes are TRBV3-1 (or the pseudogene TRBV3-2) and TRBJ1-2; the match to TRBD1 covers 11 bases. The V segment lost 8 bases and the J segment 7 bases; nucleotides outside the gene matches: 3. This CDR3 comprises 12 residues. The V gene's germline CDR1 is LGHDT and CDR2 YNNKEL (reference sequence). The CDR3 region is CASGQGAGGYTF. In DNA, the CDR3 is TGTGCCAGCGGACAGGGGGCGGGTGGCTACACCTTC.

The V gene is TRBV7-6, the J gene TRBJ1-1, with 7 bases matching TRBD1. J lost 0 bases, V lost 5 bases, and 3 bases had no gene match. The length of the CDR3 is 14 residues. The germline V gene encodes CDR1 SGHVS and CDR2 FNYEAQ. The DNA for the CDR3 is TGTGCCAGCAGCAAGGGACAGTTGAACACTGAAGCTTTCTTT. It specifies CASSKGQLNTEAFF.

The chain links TRBV10-3 to TRBJ2-7; D call uncertain. Trimming removed 8 bases at V and 0 bases at J, with 11 bases between. The CDR3 covers 13 residues. The germline V gene encodes CDR1 ENHRY and CDR2 SYGVKD. CDR3: CAILITGSYEQYF. The CDR3 DNA reads TGTGCCATCTTAATAACCGGCTCCTACGAGCAGTACTTC.

V and J are TRBV7-8 and TRBJ1-4; no clear D. The CDR3 is 13 residues long. CDR1 and CDR2 (germline): SGHVS, FQNEAQ. V was cut by 3 bases and J by 4 bases, with 6 bases left in between. CDR3 region: CASSFRGNEKLFF. In nucleotides, the CDR3 is TGTGCCAGCAGCTTTCGGGGTAATGAAAAACTGTTTTTT.

The V call is TRBV7-2, the J call TRBJ1-3, with D hard to call. Germline V CDR1 and CDR2: SGHTA, FQGNSA. V lost 2 bases and J 8 bases, leaving 7 bases between the germline ends. This CDR3 has 12 residues. The CDR3 sequence is CASSLLGDTIYF. The DNA of the CDR3 is TGTGCCAGCAGCTTATTGGGAGACACCATATATTTT.

The chain combines TRBV10-3 with TRBJ1-4, with D uncertain. The CDR3 extends over 14 amino acids. CDR1 is ENHRY and CDR2 is SYGVKD in the germline V gene. The V and J ends lost 1 base and 7 bases respectively, with 10 bases between them. In nucleotides, the CDR3 is TGTGCCATCAGTGAGTTACAGATATCTGAAAAACTGTTTTTT. Protein sequence: CAISELQISEKLFF.

The chain recombines TRBV7-8 with TRBJ1-5, with TRBD1 identical over 7 bases. J gave up 7 bases and V 5 bases, and 5 bases lay outside the gene matches. The CDR3 consists of 13 residues. The V gene's germline CDR1 is SGHVS and CDR2 FQNEAQ. The CDR3 sequence is CASSQRTGQPQHF. CDR3 sequence (DNA): TGTGCCAGCAGCCAGCGGACAGGACAGCCCCAGCATTTT.